This entry lists 18 T cell receptor beta chains sequenced from one sample in a study of blood T cell repertoires in COVID-19. Libraries were prepared by immunoSEQ multiplex PCR; TCRdb keeps only in-frame clonotypes and omits some of them. The data contain about 240,000 clones, about 91% of them singletons. Input material: PBMCs or T cells enriched from blood (not recorded which). These receptors were obtained from a woman in her twenties or thirties with acute COVID-19.

The gene calls are TRBV9 and TRBJ1-1, with a weak D call TRBD1 (6 bases). The CDR3 spans 15 residues. Per germline, CDR1 SGDLS and CDR2 YYNGEE. With 4 bases removed from V and 6 bases from J, the gap between germline ends came to 19 bases. In DNA form, the CDR3 reads TGTGCCAGCAGCCCAGGACAGATCGGCCGGTCTGAAGCTTTCTTT. Protein sequence: CASSPGQIGRSEAFF.

For this clone: At one boundary the junction diverges from the germline segment, which might be a read error. This chain connects TRBV2 to TRBJ1-2, with 8 bases that match TRBD1. The CDR3 covers 12 residues. CDR1 and CDR2 (germline): SNHLY, FYNNEI. The CDR3 is CASSEMDRDGLF. In DNA form, the CDR3 reads TGTGCCAGCAGTGAGATGGACAGGGACGGTTTGTTC.

This clone was counted a single time. The V gene is TRBV5-1, the J gene TRBJ1-2, with D perhaps TRBD1 (5 bases). This CDR3 has 13 amino acids. V was clipped by 4 bases and J by 6 bases, with 13 bases between them. Germline V gene lookup returns CDR1 SGHRS and CDR2 YFSETQ. CDR3 sequence (DNA): TGCGCCAGCAGCCGGGGAGGGGCGGATGGCTACACCTTC. This encodes CASSRGGADGYTF. The entire variable domain, with the rest obtained from reference TRBV5-1 and TRBJ1-2, is as follows: KAGVTQTPRYLIKTRGQQVTLSCSPISGHRSVSWYQQTPGQGLQFLFEYFSETQRNKGNFPGRFSGRQFSNSRSEMNVSTLELGDSALYLCASSRGGADGYTFGSGTRLTVV.

This chain connects TRBV4-2 to TRBJ2-1, with 8 positions matching TRBD2. J was trimmed by 8 bases and V by 4 bases; bases with no gene match: 7. The CDR3 loop spans 14 amino acids. CDR1 and CDR2 from the germline V gene are LGHNA and YNFKEQ. For the CDR3, the DNA is TGTGCCAGCAGCCCCAAGCGGGGGTGGGATGAGCAGTTCTTC. Its protein is CASSPKRGWDEQFF.

This chain joins TRBV7-9 and TRBJ1-4; TRBD1 aligns across 7 bases. There are 13 residues in the CDR3. Germline trimming cut 5 bases from V and 7 bases from J; bases unmatched to any gene: 4. Per the germline V gene, CDR1 is SEHNR and CDR2 is FQNEAQ (reference sequence). CDR3 DNA: TGTGCCAGCAGCCCTGGACAGGTTGAAAAACTGTTTTTT. Its translation is CASSPGQVEKLFF.

J is TRBJ2-2 and V is TRBV5-6; maybe TRBD1 (6 bases). Trimming took 0 bases from V and 4 from J, leaving 13 bases between them. The CDR3 has 16 amino acids. The germline V gene encodes CDR1 SGHDT and CDR2 YYEEEE. DNA for the CDR3: TGTGCCAGCAGCTTGGGGGTACAGGGTGGCACCGGGGAGCTGTTTTTT. The encoded protein is CASSLGVQGGTGELFF. Filled out from reference TRBV5-6 and TRBJ2-2, the complete variable domain reads DAGVTQSPTHLIKTRGQQVTLRCSPKSGHDTVSWYQQALGQGPQFIFQYYEEEERQRGNFPDRFSGHQFPNYSSELNVNALLLGDSALYLCASSLGVQGGTGELFFGEGSRLTVL.

This rearrangement joins TRBV30 to TRBJ2-7, with D possibly being TRBD2 (5 bases). V gave up 0 bases and J gave up 5 bases, with 8 bases separating them. This CDR3 has 12 amino acids. The germline V gene has CDR1 GTSNPN and CDR2 SVGIG (reference sequence). The CDR3 sequence: CAWSVDGNEQYF. The CDR3 nucleotides are TGTGCCTGGAGTGTAGACGGGAACGAGCAGTACTTC. Full variable domain (missing parts from reference TRBV30 and TRBJ2-7): SQTIHQWPATLVQPVGSPLSLECTVEGTSNPNLYWYRQAAGRGLQLLFYSVGIGQISSEVPQNLSASRPQDRQFILSSKKLLLSDSGFYLCAWSVDGNEQYFGPGTRLTVT.

This chain links TRBV19 with TRBJ2-3; 10 bases are shared with TRBD2. The CDR3 length is 16 residues. V was pared by 4 bases and J by 1 base, with 5 bases of the junction left unmatched. The germline V gene has CDR1 LNHDA and CDR2 SQIVND (reference sequence). The CDR3 loop is CASSKSLAGGTDTQYF. Here the CDR3 DNA reads TGTGCCAGTAGTAAATCGCTAGCGGGGGGCACAGATACGCAGTATTTT.

The rearrangement joins TRBV5-6 to TRBJ2-1, with TRBD2 matching 13 bases. From germline, CDR1 is SGHDT and CDR2 YYEEEE. J was trimmed by 2 bases and V by 4 bases; bases with no gene match: 6. The CDR3 is made up of 17 amino acids. The CDR3 protein is CASSPPGLAGPYNEQFF. In DNA, the CDR3 is TGTGCCAGCAGCCCGCCGGGACTAGCGGGGCCCTACAATGAGCAGTTCTTC.

The chain's CDR3 is CASSLGQGEGEKLFF. The CDR3 bases are TGTGCCAGCAGCTTAGGACAGGGGGAAGGTGAAAAACTGTTTTTT. The chain links TRBV13 to TRBJ1-4, with 8 bases that match TRBD1. Germline V gene lookup returns CDR1 PRHDT and CDR2 FYEKMQ (reference sequence). There are 15 residues in the CDR3. After removal of 0 bases from V and 7 bases from J, the junction contained 4 bases not matched to a gene.

The J gene is TRBJ2-5, the V gene TRBV18; TRBD2 might be the D (5 bases). V was clipped by 5 bases and J by 5 bases, with 12 bases between them. The CDR3 covers 13 residues. Germline values: CDR1 KGHSH, CDR2 LQKENI. CDR3 DNA: TGTGCCAGCTCATCCTCGCCGGGGGAGACCCAGTACTTC. It is translated as CASSSSPGETQYF.

The chain recombines TRBV2 with TRBJ1-2, with 7 bases that match TRBD1. CDR1 and CDR2 (germline): SNHLY, FYNNEI. The CDR3 has 12 residues. V dropped 6 bases and J dropped 7; count of bases not matched to a gene: 5. For the CDR3, the DNA is TGTGCCAGCAGAGGACAGGTGGTTGGCTACACCTTC. This codes for CASRGQVVGYTF.

The J gene is TRBJ2-7, the V gene TRBV18, with 7 bases matching TRBD1. The CDR3 length is 13 residues. Germline trimming cut 3 bases from V and 5 bases from J; bases unmatched to any gene: 4. Germline CDR1 KGHSH, CDR2 LQKENI. For the CDR3, the DNA is TGTGCCAGCTCACCCGACAGGGTCCACGAGCAGTACTTC. It is translated as CASSPDRVHEQYF.

The V gene is TRBV6-5, the J gene TRBJ1-2; 9 bases agree with TRBD1. Unmatched junction bases numbered 6, after V lost 6 bases and J lost 7 bases. The CDR3 contains 13 residues. Germline V CDR1 and CDR2: MNHEY, SVGAGI. CDR3 DNA sequence: TGTGCCAGCAGATCGACAGGGGGTGGTGGCTACACCTTC. It is translated as CASRSTGGGGYTF.

The chain links TRBV24-1 to TRBJ1-2; 10 nucleotides align to TRBD1. The germline gives CDR1 KGHDR, CDR2 SFDVKD. V was pared by 7 bases and J by 3 bases, with 7 bases of the junction left unmatched. There are 15 residues in the CDR3. CDR3 loop: CATSRDRGSHYGYTF. CDR3 sequence (DNA): TGTGCCACCAGCCGGGACAGGGGATCACACTATGGCTACACCTTC.

The CDR3 spells CASSLGGLAANTGELFF. Written as DNA, the CDR3 is TGCGCCAGCAGCTTGGGAGGTCTAGCGGCGAACACCGGGGAGCTGTTTTTT. The chain carries TRBV5-1 and TRBJ2-2, with TRBD2 identical over 7 bases. Trimming took 0 bases from V and 0 from J; bases not matched to a gene: 5. The V gene's germline CDR1 is SGHRS and CDR2 YFSETQ. This CDR3 is 17 amino acids long.

The V and J genes are TRBV9 and TRBJ1-1; 8 nucleotides align to TRBD1. The CDR3 covers 15 residues. Germline CDR1 reads SGDLS; CDR2 reads YYNGEE. With 1 base clipped from V and 1 base from J, the junction kept 3 bases outside the gene matches. The CDR3 bases are TGTGCCAGCAGCGTATCCGGGACAGGGAACACTGAAGCTTTCTTT. Its protein product is CASSVSGTGNTEAFF.

This chain uses TRBV4-1 with TRBJ1-5, with a weak D call TRBD1 (6 bases). CDR3 size: 16 residues. Germline V CDR1 and CDR2: MGHRA, YSYEKL. Deletions cut 1 base from V and 0 bases from J, with 10 bases between. CDR3 region: CASSQVTGSSNQPQHF. DNA of the CDR3: TGCGCCAGCAGCCAAGTAACAGGGAGTAGCAATCAGCCCCAGCATTTT.